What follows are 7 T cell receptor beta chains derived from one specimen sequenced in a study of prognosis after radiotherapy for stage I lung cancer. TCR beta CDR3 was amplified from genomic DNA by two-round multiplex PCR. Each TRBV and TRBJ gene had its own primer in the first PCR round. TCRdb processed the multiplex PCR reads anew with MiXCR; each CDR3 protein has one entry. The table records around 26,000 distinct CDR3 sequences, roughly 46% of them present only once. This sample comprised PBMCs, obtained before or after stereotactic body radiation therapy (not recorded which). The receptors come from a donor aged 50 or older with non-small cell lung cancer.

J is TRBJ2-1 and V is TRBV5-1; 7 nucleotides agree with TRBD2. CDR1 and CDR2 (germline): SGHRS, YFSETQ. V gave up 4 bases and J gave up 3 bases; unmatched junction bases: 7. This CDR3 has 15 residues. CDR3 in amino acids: CASSPTGRGYNEQFF. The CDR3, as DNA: TGCGCCAGCAGCCCCACTGGGAGGGGCTACAATGAGCAGTTCTTC. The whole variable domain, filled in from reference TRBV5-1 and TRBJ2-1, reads KAGVTQTPRYLIKTRGQQVTLSCSPISGHRSVSWYQQTPGQGLQFLFEYFSETQRNKGNFPGRFSGRQFSNSRSEMNVSTLELGDSALYLCASSPTGRGYNEQFFGPGTRLTVL.

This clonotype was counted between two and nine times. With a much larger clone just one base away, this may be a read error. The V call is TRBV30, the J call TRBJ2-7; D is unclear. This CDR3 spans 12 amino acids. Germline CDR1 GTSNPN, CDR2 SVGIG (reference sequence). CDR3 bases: TGTGCCTGGAGTCGTACAACCTACGAGCCGTACTTC. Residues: CAWSRTTYEPYF.

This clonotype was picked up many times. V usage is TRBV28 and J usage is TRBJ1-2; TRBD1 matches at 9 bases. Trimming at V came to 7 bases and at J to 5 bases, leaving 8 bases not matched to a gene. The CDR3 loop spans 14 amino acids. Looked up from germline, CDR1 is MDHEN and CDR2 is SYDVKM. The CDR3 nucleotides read TGTGCCAGCACCGTTGGACAGGGGCGGTATGGCTACACCTTC. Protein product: CASTVGQGRYGYTF.

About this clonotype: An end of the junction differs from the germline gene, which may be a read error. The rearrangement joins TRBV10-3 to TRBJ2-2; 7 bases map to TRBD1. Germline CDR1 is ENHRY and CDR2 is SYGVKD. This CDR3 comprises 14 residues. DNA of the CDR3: TGTGCTATCGGCCGGGACAGAGACACCGGGGAGCTTTCTTTT. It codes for CAIGRDRDTGELSF.

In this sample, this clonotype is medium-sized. The CDR3 DNA is TGTGCCAGCAGGACAACAGTGAACACTGAAGCTTTCTTT. Protein sequence: CASRTTVNTEAFF. The rearrangement uses TRBV12-3 or TRBV12-4 and TRBJ1-1; D not certain. This CDR3 spans 13 amino acids. Deletions cut 6 bases from V and 0 bases from J, with 8 bases between.

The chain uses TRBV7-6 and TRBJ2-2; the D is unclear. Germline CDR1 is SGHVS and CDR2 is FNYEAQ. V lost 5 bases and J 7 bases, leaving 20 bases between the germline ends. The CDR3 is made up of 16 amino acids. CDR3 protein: CASSARRSSVCGELFF. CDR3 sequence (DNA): TGTGCCAGCAGCGCAAGACGGTCGTCCGTGTGCGGGGAGCTGTTTTTT.

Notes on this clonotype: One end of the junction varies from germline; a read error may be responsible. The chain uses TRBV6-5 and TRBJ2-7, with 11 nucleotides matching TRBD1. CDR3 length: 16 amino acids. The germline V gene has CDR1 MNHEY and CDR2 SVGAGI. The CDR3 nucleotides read TGTGCCAGCAGTTACGACTGGACAGGGGGCTCGTGGGAGCATTACTTC. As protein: CASSYDWTGGSWEHYF.